This T cell receptor (beta chain) was profiled in a study of naive and memory T cell subsets. This clonotype was detected only a few times. What it binds is unknown. The beta constant-region primer was an equimolar mix of two oligonucleotides covering TRBC1 and TRBC2. TCRdb reprocessed the UMI-ligation and nested PCR reads via MiXCR and lists one record per CDR3 protein. This table has 130,000 to 150,000 distinct CDR3 sequences, around 15% appearing once. The CDR3 is 16 amino acids. Losses at the gene ends were 5 bases for V and 3 bases for J; bases not matched to a gene: 4. Germline CDR1 reads MNHEY; CDR2 reads SMNVEV (reference sequence). Sequential positive selection took CD4 T cells first, then CD8 T cells. Study results and limitations: Diversity fell and Gini index rose from naive through CM, EM, EMRA. Over 95% of naive TCR sequences appeared only once after error correction, unlike memory subsets. Especially in CD8 cells, naive repertoires contained a few larger clonotypes, possibly CD45RA-re-expressing memory cells.

The source of this sequence is a human donor in good health. The V and J genes are TRBV27 and TRBJ2-1, with 13 nucleotides matching TRBD2. Input material: naive CD4+ T cells from blood. The CDR3 region is CASSPRTSGSYNEQFF. The CDR3, as DNA: TGTGCCAGCAGTCCCCGGACTAGCGGGAGCTACAATGAGCAGTTCTTC.